This T cell receptor (beta chain) was recorded in a study of blood T cell repertoires in COVID-19. As for the study in general: In each case, the material was cDNA or gDNA derived from T cells, B-cell-depleted T cells, or PBMCs.

Original processing methods: Estimation of nucleated cell counts was performed using reference gene primer amplification. Assay used: immunoSEQ multiplex PCR; TCRdb lists only in-frame clones, some missing. V and J calls plus clone size are reproduced from that table; the DNA served to infer D and trimming. The repertoire holds about 100,000 clones, with roughly nine tenths as singletons. This clone came up a few times. The CDR3 consists of 14 residues. The V and J ends lost 6 bases and 6 bases respectively, with 14 bases between them. Germline CDR1 WNHNN, CDR2 SYGVQD (reference sequence). Sequences were obtained from peripheral blood. This chain links TRBV10-1 with TRBJ2-2; D is uncertain. This receptor was obtained from a man aged 35 to 55 with active or convalescent COVID-19. The CDR3, as DNA: TGCGCCAGCAGCCTCGGTGATGCGTCCGGGGAGCTGTTTTTT. Translating it yields CASSLGDASGELFF.